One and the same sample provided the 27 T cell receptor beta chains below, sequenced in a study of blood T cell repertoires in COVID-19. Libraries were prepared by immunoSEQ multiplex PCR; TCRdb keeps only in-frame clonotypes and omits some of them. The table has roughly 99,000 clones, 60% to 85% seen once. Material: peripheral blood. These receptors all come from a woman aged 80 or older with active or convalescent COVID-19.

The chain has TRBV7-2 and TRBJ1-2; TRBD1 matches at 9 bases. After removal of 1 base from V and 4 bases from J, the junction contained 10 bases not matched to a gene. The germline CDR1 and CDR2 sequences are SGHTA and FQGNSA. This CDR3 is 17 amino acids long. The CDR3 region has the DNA TGTGCCAGCAGCTTAGTGGTACCGGACAGGGGTCTCTATGGCTACACCTTC. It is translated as CASSLVVPDRGLYGYTF.

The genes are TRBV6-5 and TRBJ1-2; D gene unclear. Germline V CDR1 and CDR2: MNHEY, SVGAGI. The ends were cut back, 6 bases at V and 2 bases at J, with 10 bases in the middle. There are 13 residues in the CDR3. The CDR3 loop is CASRPGENYGYTF. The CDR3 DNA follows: TGTGCCAGCAGGCCCGGGGAAAACTATGGCTACACCTTC.

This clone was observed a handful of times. CDR3 sequence reads: CASSLGANTGELFF. CDR3 nucleotide sequence: TGTGCCAGCAGCTTAGGCGCTAACACCGGGGAGCTGTTTTTT. The chain uses TRBV7-2 and TRBJ2-2; D gene ambiguous. This CDR3 is 14 amino acids long. Trimming removed 1 base at V and 2 bases at J, with 5 bases between. CDR1 is SGHTA, CDR2 FQGNSA, per germline.

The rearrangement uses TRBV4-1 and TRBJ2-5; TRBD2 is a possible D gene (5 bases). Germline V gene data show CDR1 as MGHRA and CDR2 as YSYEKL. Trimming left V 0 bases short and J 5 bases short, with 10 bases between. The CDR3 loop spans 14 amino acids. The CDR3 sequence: CASSQERARETQYF. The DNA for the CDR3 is TGCGCCAGCAGCCAAGAGCGGGCGAGGGAGACCCAGTACTTC.

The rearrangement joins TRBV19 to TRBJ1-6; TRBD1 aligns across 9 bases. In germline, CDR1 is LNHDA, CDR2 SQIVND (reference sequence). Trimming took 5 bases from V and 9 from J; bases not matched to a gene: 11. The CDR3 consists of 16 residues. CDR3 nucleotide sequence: TGTGCCAGTAGTCCTCCTGGGACAGGGAACATTTCACCCCTCCACTTT. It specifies CASSPPGTGNISPLHF.

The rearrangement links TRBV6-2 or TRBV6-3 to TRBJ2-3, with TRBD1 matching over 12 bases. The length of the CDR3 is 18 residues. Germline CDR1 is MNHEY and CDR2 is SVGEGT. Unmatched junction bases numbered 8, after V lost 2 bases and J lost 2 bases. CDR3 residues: CASSYESGTGGLTDTQYF. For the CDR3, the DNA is TGTGCCAGCAGTTACGAGTCTGGGACAGGGGGCCTCACAGATACGCAGTATTTT.

DNA of the CDR3: TGTGCCAGCAGCTCCCCCTGGCGGGACAGGGGGAGCTACGAGCAGTACTTC. Translating it yields CASSSPWRDRGSYEQYF. V gene TRBV7-6 combines with J gene TRBJ2-7; 11 bases are a match to TRBD1. This CDR3 is 17 amino acids long. Unmatched junction bases numbered 11, after V lost 4 bases and J lost 3 bases. Per the germline V gene, CDR1 is SGHVS and CDR2 is FNYEAQ.

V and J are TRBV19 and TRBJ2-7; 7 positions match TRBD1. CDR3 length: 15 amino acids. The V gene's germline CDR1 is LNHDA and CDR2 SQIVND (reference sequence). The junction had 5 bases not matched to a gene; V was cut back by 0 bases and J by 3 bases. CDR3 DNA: TGTGCCAGTAGTATAGATCAAAGGACAGGCTACGAGCAGTACTTC. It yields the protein CASSIDQRTGYEQYF.

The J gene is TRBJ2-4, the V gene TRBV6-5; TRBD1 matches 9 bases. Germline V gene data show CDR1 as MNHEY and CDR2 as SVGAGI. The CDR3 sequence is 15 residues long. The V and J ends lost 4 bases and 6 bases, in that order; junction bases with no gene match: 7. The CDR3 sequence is CASSSTGTGRNIQYF. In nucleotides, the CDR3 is TGTGCCAGCAGTTCAACCGGGACAGGGAGAAACATTCAGTACTTC.

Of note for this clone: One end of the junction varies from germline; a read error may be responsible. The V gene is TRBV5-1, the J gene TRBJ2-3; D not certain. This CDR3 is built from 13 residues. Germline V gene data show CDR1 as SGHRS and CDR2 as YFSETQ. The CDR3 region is CASSLAPRDTQYF. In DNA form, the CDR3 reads TGTGCCAGCAGCTTGGCCCCGAGGGATACGCAGTATTTT.

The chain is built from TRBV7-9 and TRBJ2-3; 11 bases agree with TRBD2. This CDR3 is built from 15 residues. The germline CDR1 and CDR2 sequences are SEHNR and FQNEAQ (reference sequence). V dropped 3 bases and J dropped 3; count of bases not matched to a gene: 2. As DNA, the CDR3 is TGTGCCAGCAGCTTCTCTAGCGGGAGGACAGATACGCAGTATTTT. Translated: CASSFSSGRTDTQYF.

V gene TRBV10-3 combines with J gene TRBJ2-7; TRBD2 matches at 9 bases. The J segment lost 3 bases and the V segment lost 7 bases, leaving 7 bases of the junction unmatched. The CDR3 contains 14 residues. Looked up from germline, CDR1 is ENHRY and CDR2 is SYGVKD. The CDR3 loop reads CAIMAGGPLYEQYF. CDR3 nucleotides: TGTGCCATCATGGCGGGAGGGCCTCTCTACGAGCAGTACTTC.

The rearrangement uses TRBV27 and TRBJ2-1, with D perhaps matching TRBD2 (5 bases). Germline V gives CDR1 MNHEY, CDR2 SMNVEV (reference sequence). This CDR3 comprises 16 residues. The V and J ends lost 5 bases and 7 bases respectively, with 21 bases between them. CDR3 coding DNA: TGTGCCAGCAGTCAACACGGGCTCGGAGGTCCGAATGAGCAGTTCTTC. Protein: CASSQHGLGGPNEQFF.

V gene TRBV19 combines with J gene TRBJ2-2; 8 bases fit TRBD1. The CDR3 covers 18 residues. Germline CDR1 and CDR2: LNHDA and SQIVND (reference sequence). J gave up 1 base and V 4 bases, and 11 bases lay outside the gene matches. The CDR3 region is CASSRENTGTGNTGELFF. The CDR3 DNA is TGTGCCAGTAGTAGGGAGAACACCGGGACAGGGAACACCGGGGAGCTGTTTTTT.

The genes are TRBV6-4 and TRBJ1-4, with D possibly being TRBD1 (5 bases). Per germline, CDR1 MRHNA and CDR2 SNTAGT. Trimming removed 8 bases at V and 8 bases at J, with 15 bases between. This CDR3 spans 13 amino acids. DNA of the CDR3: TGTGCCAGCCCCACCAGGGCGTACGAAAAACTGTTTTTT. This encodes CASPTRAYEKLFF.

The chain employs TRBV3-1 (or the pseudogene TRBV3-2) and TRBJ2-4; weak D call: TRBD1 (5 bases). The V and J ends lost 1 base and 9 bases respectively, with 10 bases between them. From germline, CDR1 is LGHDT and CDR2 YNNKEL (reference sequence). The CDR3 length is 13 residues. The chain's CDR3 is CASSQAGLSIQYF. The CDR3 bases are TGTGCCAGCAGCCAAGCAGGGTTAAGCATTCAGTACTTC.

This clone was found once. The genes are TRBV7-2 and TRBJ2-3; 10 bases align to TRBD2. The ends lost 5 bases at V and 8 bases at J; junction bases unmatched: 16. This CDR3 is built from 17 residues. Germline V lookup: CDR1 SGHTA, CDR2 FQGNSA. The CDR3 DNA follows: TGTGCCAGCAGCACAAGGAGACGGACTAGCGGTTTTGTTACGCAGTATTTT. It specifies CASSTRRRTSGFVTQYF.

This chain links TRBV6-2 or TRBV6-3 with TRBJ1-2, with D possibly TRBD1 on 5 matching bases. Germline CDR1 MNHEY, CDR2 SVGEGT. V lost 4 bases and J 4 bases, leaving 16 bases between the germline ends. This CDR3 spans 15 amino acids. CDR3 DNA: TGTGCCAGCAGTTTCCTTCTGACAGATCCCTATGGCTACACCTTC. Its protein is CASSFLLTDPYGYTF.

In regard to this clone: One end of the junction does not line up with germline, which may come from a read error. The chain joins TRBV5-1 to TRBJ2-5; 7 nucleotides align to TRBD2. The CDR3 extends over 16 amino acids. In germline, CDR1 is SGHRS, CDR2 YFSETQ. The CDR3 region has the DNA TGTGCCAGCAGCGTAGTGGGAGGGCCTTCAGGAGAGACCCAGTACTTC. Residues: CASSVVGGPSGETQYF. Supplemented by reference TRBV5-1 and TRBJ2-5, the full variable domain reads KAGVTQTPRYLIKTRGQQVTLSCSPISGHRSVSWYQQTPGQGLQFLFEYFSETQRNKGNFPGRFSGRQFSNSRSEMNVSTLELGDSALYLCASSVVGGPSGETQYFGPGTRLLVL.

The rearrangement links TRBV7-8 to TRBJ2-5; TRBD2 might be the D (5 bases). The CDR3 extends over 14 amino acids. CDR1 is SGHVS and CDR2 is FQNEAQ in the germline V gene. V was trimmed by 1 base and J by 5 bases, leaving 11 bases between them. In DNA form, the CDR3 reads TGTGCCAGCAGCTTAGACCGGGGAACCGAGACCCAGTACTTC. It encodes CASSLDRGTETQYF.

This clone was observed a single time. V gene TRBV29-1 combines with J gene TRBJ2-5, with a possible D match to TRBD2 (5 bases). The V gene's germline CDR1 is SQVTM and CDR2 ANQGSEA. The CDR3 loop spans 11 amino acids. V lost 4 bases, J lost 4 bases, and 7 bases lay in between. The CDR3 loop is CSVAEGETQYF. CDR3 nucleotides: TGCAGCGTTGCTGAGGGAGAGACCCAGTACTTC.

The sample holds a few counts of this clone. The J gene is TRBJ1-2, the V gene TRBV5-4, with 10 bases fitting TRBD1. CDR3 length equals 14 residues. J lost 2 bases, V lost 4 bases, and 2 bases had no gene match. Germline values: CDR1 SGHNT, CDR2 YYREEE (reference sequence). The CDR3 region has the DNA TGTGCCAGCAGCCGGACAGGGGGGAACTATGGCTACACCTTC. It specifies CASSRTGGNYGYTF.

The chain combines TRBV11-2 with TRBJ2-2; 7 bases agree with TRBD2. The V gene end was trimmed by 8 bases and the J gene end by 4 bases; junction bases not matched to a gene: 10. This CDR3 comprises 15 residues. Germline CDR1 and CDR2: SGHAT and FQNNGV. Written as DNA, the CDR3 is TGTGCCAGCCGGGACTGGCGGGAGAGCACCGGGGAGCTGTTTTTT. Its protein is CASRDWRESTGELFF.

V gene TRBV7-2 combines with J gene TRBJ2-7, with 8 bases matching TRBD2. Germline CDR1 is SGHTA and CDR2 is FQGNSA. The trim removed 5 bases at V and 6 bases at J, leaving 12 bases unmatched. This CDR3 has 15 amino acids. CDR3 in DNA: TGTGCCAGCAGCAAAAATACGGGAGGGCCGAGCGAGCAGTACTTC. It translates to CASSKNTGGPSEQYF.

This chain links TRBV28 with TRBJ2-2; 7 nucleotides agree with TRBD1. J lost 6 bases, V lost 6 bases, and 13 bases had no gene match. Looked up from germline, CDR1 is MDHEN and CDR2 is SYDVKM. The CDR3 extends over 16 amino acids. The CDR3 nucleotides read TGTGCCAGCAGCCCTTCGGGACAGCCCAAGGCCGGGGAGCTGTTTTTT. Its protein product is CASSPSGQPKAGELFF.

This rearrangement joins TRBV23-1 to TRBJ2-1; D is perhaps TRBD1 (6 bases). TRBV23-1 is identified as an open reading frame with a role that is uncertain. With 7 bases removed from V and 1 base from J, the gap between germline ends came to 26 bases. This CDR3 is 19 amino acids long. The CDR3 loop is CASTFRPTQGTRSYNEQFF. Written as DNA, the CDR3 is TGCGCCAGCACCTTCCGACCAACTCAGGGGACCCGATCCTACAATGAGCAGTTCTTC.

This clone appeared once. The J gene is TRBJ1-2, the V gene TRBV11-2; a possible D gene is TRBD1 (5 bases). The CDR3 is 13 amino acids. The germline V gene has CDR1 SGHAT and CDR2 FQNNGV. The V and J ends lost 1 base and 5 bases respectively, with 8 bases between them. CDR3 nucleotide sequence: TGTGCCAGCAGCTTAGGGGGACTGTATGGCTACACCTTC. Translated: CASSLGGLYGYTF.